This TCR beta chain came from a study of blood T cell repertoires in COVID-19. Overall study context: Donors in the United States, Italy and Spain gave samples during acute or convalescent COVID-19. Sources were T cells, B-cell-depleted T cells, or PBMCs; the material itself was cDNA or gDNA.

The data were produced by immunoSEQ multiplex PCR, yet TCRdb's version contains in-frame clones alone and is incomplete. Of some 260,000 clones in the sample, about 70% were seen once. V was cut by 0 bases and J by 3 bases, with 16 bases left in between. This CDR3 is built from 17 residues. The germline V gene has CDR1 LGHDT and CDR2 YNNKEL (reference sequence). Sequenced material: peripheral blood. The chain employs TRBV3-1 (or the pseudogene TRBV3-2) and TRBJ2-3, with D perhaps matching TRBD1 (6 bases). The receptor's source is a woman older than 75 with acute or convalescent COVID-19. The CDR3 coding sequence is TGTGCCAGCAGCCAAGACTCAATTGGGGGCGCAACAGATACGCAGTATTTT. Translated, it gives CASSQDSIGGATDTQYF.